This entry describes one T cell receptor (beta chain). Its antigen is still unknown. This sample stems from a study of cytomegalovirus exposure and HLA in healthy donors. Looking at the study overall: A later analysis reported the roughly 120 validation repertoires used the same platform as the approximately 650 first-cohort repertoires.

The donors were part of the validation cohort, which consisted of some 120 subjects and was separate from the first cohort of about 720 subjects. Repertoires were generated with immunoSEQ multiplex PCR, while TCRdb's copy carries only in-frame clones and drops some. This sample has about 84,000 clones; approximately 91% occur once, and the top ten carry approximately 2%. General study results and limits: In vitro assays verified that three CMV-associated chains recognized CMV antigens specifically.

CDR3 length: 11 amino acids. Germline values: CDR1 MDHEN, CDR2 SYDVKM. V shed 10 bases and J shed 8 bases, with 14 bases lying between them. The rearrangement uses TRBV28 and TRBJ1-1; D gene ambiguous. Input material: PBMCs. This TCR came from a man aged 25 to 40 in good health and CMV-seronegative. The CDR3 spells CATSIAAEAFF. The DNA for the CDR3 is TGTGCCACTAGTATTGCCGCCGAAGCTTTCTTT. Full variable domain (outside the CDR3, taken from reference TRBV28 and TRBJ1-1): DVKVTQSSRYLVKRTGEKVFLECVQDMDHENMFWYRQDPGLGLRLIYFSYDVKMKEKGDIPEGYSVSREKKERFSLILESASTNQTSMYLCATSIAAEAFFGQGTRLTVV.